This T cell receptor (beta chain) was found in a study of tumor-infiltrating lymphocytes in glioblastoma multiforme (TCRdb year 2017). Regarding the research as a whole: To test whether intratumoral genomic heterogeneity fosters TIL diversity, the study jointly examined somatic mutations, TIL diversity and immune response activity.

Using a modified ARM-PCR protocol with multiple V-beta primers and a C-beta primer, the team built TCRB libraries from RNA through three nested multiplex PCR rounds. ProtoScript II Reverse Transcriptase and a C-beta primer were used to synthesize TCRB-specific cDNA from 0.5 ug total RNA. The description of the TCRB libraries did not mention any unique molecular identifiers. The third PCR added barcodes and adapters over around 23 cycles with Deep VentR (exo-) polymerase, followed by gel purification of 250-500 bp bands. An Illumina HiSeq 2500 was used to sequence the TCRB libraries with 250 bp paired-end reads. Per the source publication's procedure: Trimmomatic was used to clean reads, FLASH to merge reads, MiGEC to assign V, D and J segments, and VDJtools to perform the analysis. Repertoire diversity was quantified with the Shannon-Wiener diversity index calculated using VDJtools. Using fastp trimming at Q25 and MiXCR clonotype assembly, TCRdb reanalyzed the public sequencing data and kept in-frame beta chains. Under each unique CDR3 protein, matching rows form one entry showing the most common genes and DNA. V and J calls and clone size were set by TCRdb, not the authors. Here the sample has tens of thousands of distinct CDR3 sequences; under 70% occur a single time. In total, the top ten clones hold approximately 35% of the sample.

This clonotype was seen at least ten times. Its binding antigen is unknown. It has no much larger one-base neighbor in the sample; base qualities were not kept. The full study reports these points: Because T cells carry unequal numbers of TCR transcripts, RNA-based TCR sequencing may distort clone frequencies. T cells were not sorted into functional subsets, and such sorting was noted by the authors as a future improvement. Generalizability is limited because the TCR and somatic mutation analysis included only one glioblastoma patient.

The AllPrep DNA/RNA mini kit was used to purify genomic DNA and total RNA at the same time from each of the 10 to 11 tumor samples. All RNA had OD 260/280 ratios above 1.9 and RNA integrity numbers above 6.5. From cysteine to phenylalanine, the CDR3 is 16 amino acids long. Here the CDR3 DNA is all that survives: 48 bases in frame from base 1. For CDR1 and CDR2, the germline V gene lists MGHRA and YSYEKL. V is reduced by 0 bases and J by 2 bases, leaving a spacing of 11 bases between them. This TCR derives from a male donor with glioblastoma. The sequencing input was brain tumor tissue. This chain joins TRBV4-1 to TRBJ2-1; the D segment cannot be called with confidence. This receptor has the CDR3 CASSQEARLTYNEQFF. The DNA sequence is TGCGCCAGCAGCCAAGAGGCCCGGTTAACCTACAATGAGCAGTTCTTC.